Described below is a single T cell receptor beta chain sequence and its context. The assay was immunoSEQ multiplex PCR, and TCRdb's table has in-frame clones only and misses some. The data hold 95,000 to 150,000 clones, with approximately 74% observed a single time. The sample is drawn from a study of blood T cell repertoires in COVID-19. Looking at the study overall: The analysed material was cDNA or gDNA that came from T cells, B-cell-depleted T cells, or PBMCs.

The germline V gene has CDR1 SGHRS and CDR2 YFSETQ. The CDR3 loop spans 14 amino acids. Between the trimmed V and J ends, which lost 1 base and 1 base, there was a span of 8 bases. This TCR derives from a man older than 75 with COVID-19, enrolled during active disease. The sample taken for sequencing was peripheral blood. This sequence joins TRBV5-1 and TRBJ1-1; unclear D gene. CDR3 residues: CASSLWATNTEAFF. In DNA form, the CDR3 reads TGCGCCAGCAGCTTGTGGGCGACGAACACTGAAGCTTTCTTT.